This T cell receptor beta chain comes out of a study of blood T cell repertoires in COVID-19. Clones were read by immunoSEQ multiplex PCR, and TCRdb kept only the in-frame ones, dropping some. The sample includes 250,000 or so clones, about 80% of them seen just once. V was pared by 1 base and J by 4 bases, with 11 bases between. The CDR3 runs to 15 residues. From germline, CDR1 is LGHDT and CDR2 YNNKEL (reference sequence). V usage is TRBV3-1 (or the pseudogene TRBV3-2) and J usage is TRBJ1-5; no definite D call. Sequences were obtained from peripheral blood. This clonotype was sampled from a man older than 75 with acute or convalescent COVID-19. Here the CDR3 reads CASSQGQGMNQPQHF. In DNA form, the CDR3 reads TGTGCCAGCAGCCAAGGACAAGGCATGAATCAGCCCCAGCATTTT.